This T cell receptor (beta chain) was profiled in a study of shared clonotypes between healthy human individuals. After removal of 3 bases from V and 3 bases from J, the junction contained 8 bases not matched to a gene. Germline V gives CDR1 MNHEY, CDR2 SMNVEV (reference sequence). The CDR3 runs to 15 residues. At deep level, the assay was performed. TCRdb keeps only in-frame clones here, not all; method: immunoSEQ multiplex PCR. The sample consists of about 680,000 clones, 90% to 95% of them appearing once. This clone is a singleton in its sample. Its matching antigen is unknown. Overall study findings and caveats: Against clonotypes common to all four donors, non-shared ones had lower generation probabilities. On the whole, naive subsets had larger estimated richness than memory subsets had. Only blood was sampled; tissue repertoires likely differ.

Positively selected for CCR7, the CD45RO-negative cells used as naive CD8 cells excluded terminally differentiated effector memory CD45RA+ cells. The genes are TRBV27 and TRBJ2-7; TRBD2 matches at 7 bases. Sample: naive CD8+ T cells sorted from blood. This receptor was taken from a young man in good health. As DNA, the CDR3 is TGTGCCAGCAGTTTGGGGGGGTTTCCCCACTACGAGCAGTACTTC. Encoded protein: CASSLGGFPHYEQYF.